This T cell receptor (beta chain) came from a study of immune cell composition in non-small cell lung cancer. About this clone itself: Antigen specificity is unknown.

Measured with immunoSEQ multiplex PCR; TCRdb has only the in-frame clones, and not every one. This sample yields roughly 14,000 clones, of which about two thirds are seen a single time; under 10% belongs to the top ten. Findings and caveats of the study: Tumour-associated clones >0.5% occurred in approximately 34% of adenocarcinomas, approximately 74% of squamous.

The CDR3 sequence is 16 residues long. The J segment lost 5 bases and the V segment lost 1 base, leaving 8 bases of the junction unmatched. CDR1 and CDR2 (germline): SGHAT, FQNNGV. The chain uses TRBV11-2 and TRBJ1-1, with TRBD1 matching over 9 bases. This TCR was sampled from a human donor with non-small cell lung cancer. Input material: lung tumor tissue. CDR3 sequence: CASSLGFSGTGTEAFF. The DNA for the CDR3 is TGTGCCAGCAGCTTAGGTTTCTCGGGGACAGGGACTGAAGCTTTCTTT.